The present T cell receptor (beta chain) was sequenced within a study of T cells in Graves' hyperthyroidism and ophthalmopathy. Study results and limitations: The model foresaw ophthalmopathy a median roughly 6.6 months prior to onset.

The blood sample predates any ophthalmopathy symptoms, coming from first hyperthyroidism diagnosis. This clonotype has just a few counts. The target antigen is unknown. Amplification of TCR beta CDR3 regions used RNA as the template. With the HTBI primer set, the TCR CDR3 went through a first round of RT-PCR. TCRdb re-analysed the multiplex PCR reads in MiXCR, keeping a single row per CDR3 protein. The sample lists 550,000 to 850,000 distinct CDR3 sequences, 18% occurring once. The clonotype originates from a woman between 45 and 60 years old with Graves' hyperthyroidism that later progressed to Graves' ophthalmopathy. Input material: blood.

For the CDR3, the DNA is TGTGCCAGCAGTTACGGACAACCGAGGGTAGGCTACACCTTC. Protein product: CASSYGQPRVGYTF. The J gene is TRBJ1-2, the V gene TRBV6-5; possible D gene TRBD1, 5 bases. Trimming removed 2 bases at V and 8 bases at J, with 15 bases between. Germline V gene data show CDR1 as MNHEY and CDR2 as SVGAGI. The CDR3 consists of 14 residues.